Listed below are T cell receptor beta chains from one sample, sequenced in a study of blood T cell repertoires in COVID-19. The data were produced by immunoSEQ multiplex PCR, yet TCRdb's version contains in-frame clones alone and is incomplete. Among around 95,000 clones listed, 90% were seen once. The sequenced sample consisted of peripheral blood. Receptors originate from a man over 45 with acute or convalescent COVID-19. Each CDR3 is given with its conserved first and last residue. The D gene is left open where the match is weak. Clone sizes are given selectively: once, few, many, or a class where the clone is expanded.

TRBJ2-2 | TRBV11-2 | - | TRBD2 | CASSSGGASGTPGELFF | TGTGCCAGCAGCAGTGGTGGGGCTAGCGGGACCCCCGGGGAGCTGTTTTTT
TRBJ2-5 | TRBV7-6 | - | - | CASSLGIRGPTRERETQYF | TGTGCCAGCAGCTTAGGTATCCGGGGGCCGACGCGGGAGAGAGAGACCCAGTACTTC
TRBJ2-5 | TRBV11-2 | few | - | CASSPGFGQETQYF | TGTGCCAGCAGCCCCGGGTTTGGCCAAGAGACCCAGTACTTC
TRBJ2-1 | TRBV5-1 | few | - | CASSLGTASYNEQFF | TGCGCCAGCAGCTTGGGGACAGCCTCCTACAATGAGCAGTTCTTC
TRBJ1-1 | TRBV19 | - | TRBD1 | CASRATGVNTEAFF | TGTGCCAGTAGAGCTACAGGGGTGAACACTGAAGCTTTCTTT
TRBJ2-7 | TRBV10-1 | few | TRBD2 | CASSDLRSLAGPEQYF | TGCGCCAGCAGCGATCTAAGGAGCCTAGCGGGGCCCGAGCAGTACTTC
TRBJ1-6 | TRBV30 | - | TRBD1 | CAQGGNNSPLHF | TGTGCCCAGGGGGGCAATAATTCACCCCTCCACTTT
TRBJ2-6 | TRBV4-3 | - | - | CASSQDMGAGANVLTF | TGCGCCAGCAGCCAAGATATGGGAGCCGGGGCCAACGTCCTGACTTTC
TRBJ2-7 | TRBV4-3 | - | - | CASSPEIGRPYEQYF | TGCGCCAGCAGCCCCGAGATTGGGCGACCCTACGAGCAGTACTTC
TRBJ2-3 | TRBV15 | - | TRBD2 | CATSRVLLAGVWGTDTQYF | TGTGCCACCAGCAGAGTCTTACTAGCGGGAGTCTGGGGCACAGATACGCAGTATTTT
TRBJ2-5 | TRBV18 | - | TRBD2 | CASSPKGLAGSETQYF | TGTGCCAGCTCACCAAAGGGACTAGCGGGATCTGAGACCCAGTACTTC
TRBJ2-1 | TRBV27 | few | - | CASSRLAEIYNEQFF | TGTGCCAGCAGCCGCCTTGCCGAGATTTACAATGAGCAGTTCTTC
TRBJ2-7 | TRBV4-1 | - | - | CASSQFGVGSYEQYF | TGCGCCAGCAGCCAATTCGGGGTTGGCTCCTACGAGCAGTACTTC
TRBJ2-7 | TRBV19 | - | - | CASSIEQGGTYEQYF | TGTGCCAGTAGTATAGAGCAGGGAGGTACCTACGAGCAGTACTTC
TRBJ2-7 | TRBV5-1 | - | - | CASSKAVSYEQYF | TGCGCCAGCAGTAAGGCGGTCTCCTACGAGCAGTACTTC
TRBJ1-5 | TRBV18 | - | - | CASSPLGGAPKPQHF | TGTGCCAGCTCACCACTCGGAGGGGCCCCGAAGCCCCAGCATTTT
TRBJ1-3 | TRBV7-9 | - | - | CASSLVGSSGNTIYF | TGTGCCAGCAGCTTAGTTGGTAGCTCTGGAAACACCATATATTTT
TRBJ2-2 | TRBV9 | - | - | CASSVAGANTGELFF | TGTGCCAGCAGCGTAGCGGGAGCGAACACCGGGGAGCTGTTTTTT